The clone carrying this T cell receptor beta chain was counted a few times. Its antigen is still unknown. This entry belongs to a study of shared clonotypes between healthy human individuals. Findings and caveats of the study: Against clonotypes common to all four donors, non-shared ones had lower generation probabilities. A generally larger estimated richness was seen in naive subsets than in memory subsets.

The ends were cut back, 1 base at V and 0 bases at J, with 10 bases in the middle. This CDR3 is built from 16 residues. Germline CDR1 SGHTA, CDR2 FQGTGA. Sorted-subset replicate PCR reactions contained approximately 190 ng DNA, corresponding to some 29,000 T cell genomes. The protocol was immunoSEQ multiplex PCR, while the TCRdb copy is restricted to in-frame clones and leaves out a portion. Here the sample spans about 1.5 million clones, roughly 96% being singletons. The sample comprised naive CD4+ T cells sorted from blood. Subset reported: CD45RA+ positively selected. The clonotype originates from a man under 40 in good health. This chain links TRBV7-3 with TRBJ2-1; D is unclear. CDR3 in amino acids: CASSLIPSSSYNEQFF. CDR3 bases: TGTGCCAGCAGCTTAATTCCTAGTAGCTCCTACAATGAGCAGTTCTTC.